This record covers a single T cell receptor beta chain. V gave up 5 bases and J gave up 6 bases, with 4 bases separating them. The CDR3 is 11 amino acids. Germline CDR1 KGHDR, CDR2 SFDVKD. These data originate in a study of blood T cell repertoires in COVID-19. Study-wide context: Specimens from acute and convalescent COVID-19 originated in the United States, Italy and Spain. PBMCs, B-cell-depleted T cells, or T cells provided the cDNA or gDNA that made up the material.

Source study methods: How many nucleated cells were present was estimated from reference gene primer amplification. Using immunoSEQ multiplex PCR, the repertoire was profiled, and TCRdb retains in-frame clones only, with some absent. From that table come the V and J calls and clone size; the DNA was used to work out D and trimming. The sample consists of under 350,000 clones, approximately 90% of them appearing once. This chain uses TRBV24-1 with TRBJ2-1; no clear D gene. The sample comprised peripheral blood. The source is a man between 35 and 55 years old with acute or convalescent COVID-19. The CDR3 sequence is CATSAVNEQFF. The CDR3, as DNA: TGTGCCACCAGTGCCGTCAATGAGCAGTTCTTC.